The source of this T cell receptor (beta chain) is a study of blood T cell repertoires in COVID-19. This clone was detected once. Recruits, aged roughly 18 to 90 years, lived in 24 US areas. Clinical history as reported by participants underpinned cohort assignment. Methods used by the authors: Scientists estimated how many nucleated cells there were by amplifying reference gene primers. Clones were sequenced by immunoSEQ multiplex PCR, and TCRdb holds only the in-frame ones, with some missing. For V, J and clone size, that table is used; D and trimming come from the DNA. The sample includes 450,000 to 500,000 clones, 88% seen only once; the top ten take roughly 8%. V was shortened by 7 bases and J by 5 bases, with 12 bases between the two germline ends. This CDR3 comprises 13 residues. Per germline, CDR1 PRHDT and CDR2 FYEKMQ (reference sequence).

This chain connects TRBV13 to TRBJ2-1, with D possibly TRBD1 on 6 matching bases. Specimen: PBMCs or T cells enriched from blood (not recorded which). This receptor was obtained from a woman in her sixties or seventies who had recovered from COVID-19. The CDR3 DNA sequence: TGTGCCAGCACGGTAGGGGGAAACAATGAGCAGTTCTTC. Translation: CASTVGGNNEQFF. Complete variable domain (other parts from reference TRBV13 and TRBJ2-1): AAGVIQSPRHLIKEKRETATLKCYPIPRHDTVYWYQQGPGQDPQFLISFYEKMQSDKGSIPDRFSAQQFSDYHSELNMSSLELGDSALYFCASTVGGNNEQFFGPGTRLTVL.